This TCR beta chain was sequenced during a study of blood T cells in healthy people across ages. Ten milliliters of peripheral blood were drawn from each donor into EDTA-treated tubes. Extractions gave at least 6 micrograms of total RNA per sample. This clonotype was picked up one time. The antigen is unknown. V dropped 2 bases and J dropped 4; count of bases not matched to a gene: 6. Germline lookup yields CDR1 SGHTA and CDR2 FQGNSA. The CDR3 covers 15 residues. Overall study findings and caveats: Per million T cells, TCR beta diversity dropped about linearly as age rose. Lack of knowledge of donor CMV status possibly confounded expanded clonotype changes.

Sample-barcoded 5' priming and a J-beta primer mix drove a second PCR of about 6 to 12 cycles. TCRdb reanalysed the 5' RACE reads using MiXCR and keeps one entry per CDR3 protein. The data show 1,300,000 or so distinct CDR3 sequences, around 55% seen once. The source of this sequence is a man younger than 35 in good health. The V call is TRBV7-2, the J call TRBJ2-7; 9 nucleotides match TRBD2. What was sequenced was blood. The CDR3 DNA reads TGTGCCAGCAGCTTATTTAGCGGGAGTGGTTACGAGCAGTACTTC. Its protein product is CASSLFSGSGYEQYF.